This is a list of T cell receptor beta chains from one sample in a study of cytomegalovirus exposure and HLA in healthy donors. Some clones are missing from TCRdb's copy, which holds only in-frame ones; the method was immunoSEQ multiplex PCR. This sample has approximately 140,000 clones, with roughly 80% found just once. Sequences were obtained from PBMCs. These receptors originate from a man aged 35 to 55 in good health and CMV-seropositive. The CDR3 runs from the conserved cysteine through the conserved F or W.

v_gene: TRBV30; CDR3aa: CAWSTTGDTEAFF
v_gene: TRBV29-1; CDR3aa: CSVCPGGSGNTIYF
v_gene: TRBV6-5; CDR3aa: CASSYSTSEKLFF
v_gene: TRBV7-2; CDR3aa: CASSGGLGASGYYEQYF
v_gene: TRBV11-2; CDR3aa: CASSLGGRTNGNTIYF
v_gene: TRBV7-2; CDR3aa: CASSPSGSLSYEQYF
v_gene: TRBV6-6; CDR3aa: CASSFGTGVYEQYF
v_gene: TRBV30; CDR3aa: CAQRGRGPADTQYF
v_gene: TRBV7-9; CDR3aa: CSSSPTSTSTQPQHF
v_gene: TRBV6-5; CDR3aa: CASSYSSSYEQYF
v_gene: TRBV11-3; CDR3aa: CASSLGPPQGKGEQFF
v_gene: TRBV7-3; CDR3aa: CASSSTGTSSSAEQFF
v_gene: TRBV11-3; CDR3aa: CASSLGVWSGANVLTF
v_gene: TRBV18; CDR3aa: CASSVLFTGTGGNQPQHF
v_gene: TRBV29-1; CDR3aa: CSAGGQGVPGANVLTF
v_gene: TRBV9; CDR3aa: CASSVGGGGRVGTDTQYF
v_gene: TRBV15; CDR3aa: CATSIGASGIVLTGETQYF
v_gene: TRBV5-1; CDR3aa: CASSLDPARSSYEQYF
v_gene: TRBV30; CDR3aa: CAWRGLLQGAHTGELFF
v_gene: TRBV10-3; CDR3aa: CAISEQTGVGTEAFF
v_gene: TRBV27; CDR3aa: CASSFQQGAKGYTF
v_gene: TRBV7-2; CDR3aa: CASSLIGLSNQSQHF
v_gene: TRBV30; CDR3aa: CAWSSTGAEAFF
v_gene: TRBV6-5; CDR3aa: CASSEESRGQPQHF
v_gene: TRBV19; CDR3aa: CASNGGGIYGYTF
v_gene: TRBV6-5; CDR3aa: CASSYSGGRNYGYTF
v_gene: TRBV6-4; CDR3aa: CASSESVSVSTDTQYF
v_gene: TRBV7-3; CDR3aa: CASSLGLAAYNEQFF
v_gene: TRBV10-3; CDR3aa: CAISESPPGSEQYF
v_gene: TRBV7-9; CDR3aa: CSSSLVTGGESNQPQHF
v_gene: TRBV11-3; CDR3aa: CASSPGTSGVTNTGELFF
v_gene: TRBV4-2; CDR3aa: CASSQGYSGGAGYEQYF
v_gene: TRBV27; CDR3aa: CASSFTRRGGLAGVGSSGANVLTF
v_gene: TRBV10-3; CDR3aa: CAISEFLEGYEQYF
v_gene: TRBV18; CDR3aa: CASSPISGWGNYGYTF
v_gene: TRBV4-1; CDR3aa: CASSQVRGRTGELFF
v_gene: TRBV5-1; CDR3aa: CASSLPGSVGEQYF
v_gene: TRBV11-1; CDR3aa: CASSLTGAYEQYF
v_gene: TRBV10-2; CDR3aa: CASSDGQPNLNTEAFF
v_gene: TRBV6-5; CDR3aa: CASRAPLTDTQYF
v_gene: TRBV11-3; CDR3aa: CASSPQDNYNEQFF
v_gene: TRBV9; CDR3aa: CASSPRSGGAGEKLFF
v_gene: TRBV5-6; CDR3aa: CASSFLGQGTGELFF
v_gene: TRBV9; CDR3aa: CASSVGPSGRHKSYEQYF
v_gene: TRBV7-3; CDR3aa: CASSLATGGPYEQYF
v_gene: TRBV5-4; CDR3aa: CASSFLQGNGYTF
v_gene: TRBV4-3; CDR3aa: CASSLQSLANTGELFF
v_gene: TRBV7-6; CDR3aa: CASSLAPFGLAGPKAGELFF
v_gene: TRBV28; CDR3aa: CASVKTGTQYF
v_gene: TRBV4-2; CDR3aa: CASGGGRALYNEQFF
v_gene: TRBV30; CDR3aa: CAWRIPGTGNTGELFF
v_gene: TRBV5-6; CDR3aa: CASSLRGGGGHQPQHF
v_gene: TRBV27; CDR3aa: CASSLSTNQPQHF
v_gene: TRBV7-9; CDR3aa: CSSSSNRGTSGRVYEQFF
v_gene: TRBV28; CDR3aa: CASNPDRATNEKLFF
v_gene: TRBV30; CDR3aa: CAWRRDRAASGANVLTF
v_gene: TRBV7-9; CDR3aa: CASSSQGPQHF
v_gene: TRBV4-1; CDR3aa: CASSQGLAEQETQYF
v_gene: TRBV15; CDR3aa: CATSRSTGGDSPLHF
v_gene: TRBV6-6; CDR3aa: CASSYSGTSGRGQFF